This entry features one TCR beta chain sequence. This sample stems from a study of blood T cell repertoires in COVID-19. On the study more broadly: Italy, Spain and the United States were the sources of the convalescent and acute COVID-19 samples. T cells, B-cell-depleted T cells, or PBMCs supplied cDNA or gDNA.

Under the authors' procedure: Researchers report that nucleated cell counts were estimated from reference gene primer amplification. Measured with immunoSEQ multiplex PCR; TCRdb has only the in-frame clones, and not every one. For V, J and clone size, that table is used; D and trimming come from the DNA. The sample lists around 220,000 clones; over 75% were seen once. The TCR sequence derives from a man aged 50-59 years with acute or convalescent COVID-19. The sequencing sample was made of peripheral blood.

CDR3 nucleotides: TGTGCCAGCAGCCTAGAGGCCGCTGAAGCTTTCTTT. Translated, it gives CASSLEAAEAFF. The genes are TRBV5-6 and TRBJ1-1; no clear D gene. The CDR3 covers 12 residues. Per the germline V gene, CDR1 is SGHDT and CDR2 is YYEEEE. Trimming took off 4 bases at V and 6 bases at J, with 10 bases between the two ends.